This T cell receptor (beta chain) was documented in a study of cytomegalovirus exposure and HLA in healthy donors (dated by TCRdb to 2017 to 2019). Study-wide context: In an earlier analysis of 550 to 750 of the donors, 250 to 350 Gb of sequence data and 90 million to 120 million unique TCR beta sequences from about 179 million T cells were reported. Roughly 290 gigabases of sequencing data and roughly 80 million unique TCR sequences made up an early release that covered approximately 650 HLA-typed donors. Among the approximately 420 genotyped donors, approximately 82% belonged to the genetic ancestry cluster associated with self-reported Caucasian donors. The study was designed to test whether signatures of past pathogen exposure could be identified by cataloging public T cell receptors. Using immunosequencing, the study profiled T cell repertoires from roughly 650 subjects and related those repertoires to cytomegalovirus serostatus. A separate validation cohort of 100 to 150 different subjects was used in addition to the roughly 720-subject first cohort. To predict cytomegalovirus infection status, the study combined high-throughput TCR immunosequencing, statistical association of individual TCRs with disease status, and machine learning. A later analysis re-analyzed previously published TCR beta repertoires from 650 to 800 donors and added high-resolution HLA genotyping to study TCR occurrence patterns. Rather than drawing on any new phenotypic data, the later analysis identified candidate immune exposures from TCR beta sequences and the way those sequences occurred across donors. To decide whether each TCR beta V gene segment behaved as functional or pseudogenic, an earlier analysis of fewer than 750 of the donors relied on high-throughput TCR beta sequencing. Alongside the repertoire data, information on donor age, sex, ethnicity and CMV serostatus was compiled. A later genetic analysis used genome-wide SNP genotypes for about three fifths of the 666 donors, treating that subset as a discovery cohort. All discovery cohort repertoires had been generated on a single sequencing platform. HLA typing covered class I and class II loci at four-digit resolution. Typing coverage differed by locus: A, B, C, DRB1 and DQB1 were typed in roughly 620-630 donors, DQA1 in roughly 500, DPA1 in some 600, and DPB1 in around 490. Several DR-DQ haplotypes were handled as single units for association and clustering because linkage in the cohort was strong. On average, over 200,000 unique TCR beta nucleotide sequences were sequenced per donor among 398 genotyped donors of the cohort, with roughly 19% of those sequences being non-productive. Broad study findings and their caveats: A later genetic analysis associated a missense DCLRE1C variant with V-gene and J-gene trimming of TCR beta chains, and an independent cohort replicated the association. Compared with the roughly 700-donor mean, donors in an Asian-associated ancestry cluster had fewer N-insertions in productive TCRs, according to a later genetic analysis. Roughly uniform sequencing depth across donors was assumed in presence/absence analyses, although this assumption may not hold. Because HLA typing was missing for some donors at each locus, association tests included only the typed subset. This cohort had only TCR beta chains sequenced, and the lack of alpha or paired-chain data limited which features could be detected. Immune exposure information for the cohort was limited to CMV serostatus. Some 16 rarely observed V segments, including chromosome 9 orphons, were excluded from the earlier analysis of approximately 500 of the donors because counts were too low. The classifier was reported to diagnose cytomegalovirus status with high specificity and sensitivity in both the original and validation cohorts. When HLA alleles, especially DR and DQ, strongly co-occurred, attributing TCR associations to individual alleles was difficult. Because the 87-base-pair reads could not distinguish some IMGT-functional V segments, including TRBV6-2 and TRBV6-3, those segments were excluded. Linkage disequilibrium might explain the correlated functional status among segregating V segments, but an unknown experimental factor could not be ruled out. According to a later analysis, TCR association rates differed among HLA loci, with DRB1 alleles showing the most associated TCRs and HLA-C alleles showing the fewest. At a false discovery rate of 0.05, a later analysis linked 15,000 to 20,000 TCR beta sequences to specific HLA alleles. A cluster of highly shared sequence variants was judged likely to be a technical artifact of the sequencing pipeline. A further reported finding was that TCR beta sequences accurately predicted the HLA-A and HLA-B alleles for most subjects in the first cohort. In a later analysis, HLA-associated TCR beta chains showed more clonal expansion and lower generation probabilities than non-associated chains that were equally common. According to the authors, the approach could potentially be generalized to other disease states and immunological phenotypes. A later analysis found that most CMV-associated TCR beta chains appeared HLA-restricted, with HLA associations seemingly driven largely by CMV exposure. An earlier analysis of approximately 540 of the donors showed that most TCR beta V segments appeared in productive rearrangements either about 87% or about 30% of the time, which broadly matched IMGT annotations. A later analysis reported that several top co-occurrence clusters appeared linked to parvovirus B19, influenza, CMV and Epstein-Barr virus. While some public TCRs were present in many individuals, most TCR sequences turned up only very rarely across donors. The study listed 164 TCR beta chains as associated with cytomegalovirus. Three of the identified cytomegalovirus-associated TCR beta chains were confirmed in vitro to be specific for cytomegalovirus antigens.

The cohort was made up of approximately 670 healthy bone marrow donors. At the time of sampling, every cohort member was nominally healthy, though immune exposures that went unrecorded were likely present. The donor tested CMV seronegative and was one of the 352 seronegative cohort members. Every donor gave a peripheral blood sample, and the peripheral blood mononuclear cells from that sample were used for TCR beta sequencing. The Qiagen DNeasy Blood Extraction Kit was used to extract genomic DNA from the blood cell samples. The library was prepared using the immunoSEQ multiplex PCR assay. For the multiplex PCR, a mixture combining 60 forward primers for TCR Vbeta segments and 13 reverse primers for TCR Jbeta segments was used. A multiplex PCR assay on genomic DNA amplified the CDR3 region of rearranged TCR beta genes. Amplified TCR beta libraries were sequenced as 87-base-pair reads on the Illumina HiSeq System. Per the source publication's procedure: In a later analysis, tens of millions of unique TCR beta chains were counted across the 650 to 750 repertoires, and some 10 million of these chains were shared by at least two donors. Raw reads were error-corrected and collapsed into unique sequences with a nearest-neighbor algorithm that merged closely related sequences to remove PCR and sequencing errors. V, D and J gene segments were assigned by aligning CDR3 sequences to IMGT reference sequences. Each retained sequence needed at least a six-nucleotide match to both a V gene segment and a J gene segment. A rearrangement was called productive if the CDR3 had no stop codons and remained in frame with V and J, and every other rearrangement was called non-productive. Following IMGT convention, CDR3 was defined as the stretch from the second conserved V-encoded cysteine up to the conserved J-encoded phenylalanine. The earlier analysis of a few hundred of the donors excluded any sequence lacking an unambiguous match to a single V gene segment. In an earlier analysis of almost 600 of the donors, a V segment was called functional when productive rearrangements were above 56.7%, and segregating when the standard deviation between donors exceeded 5%. A statistical classification framework was built to diagnose cytomegalovirus status from the catalog of TCR beta chain sequences. In a later analysis, TCR nucleotide sequences were compared against IMGT/GENE-DB human TR gene sequences so that V and J genes could be assigned. In a later analysis, CDR3 sequences and most-parsimonious VDJ recombination scenarios were assigned using the TCRdist pipeline. In a later analysis, each TCR beta chain was defined by its CDR3 amino acid sequence together with its V-gene family, and reads without a unique V-gene family were excluded. A later analysis removed 450 to 600 highly shared, low-generation-probability nucleotide sequences to deal with suspected cross-contamination and a sequencing artifact. For each public chain, a later analysis derived a clonal expansion index from normalized ranks of inferred template counts within each repertoire. Generation probabilities in a later analysis came from a VDJ recombination model fitted to out-of-frame rearrangements, and those results were checked against IGoR. In a later analysis, hypergeometric tests were used to score TCR-TCR, TCR-HLA and TCR-CMV co-occurrence, with a repertoire-size bias correction applied to TCR pairs. To estimate false discovery rates, a later analysis permuted the HLA or CMV assignments 20 times. In a later analysis, co-occurring TCRs were grouped using DBSCAN, with TCRdist sequence similarity added in when clustering inside HLA-allele-positive subsets. Repertoires with fewer than 30,000 or more than 120,000 public chains, plus five repertoires with anomalous nucleotide sharing, were excluded from co-occurrence clustering. In TCRdb, the immuneACCESS table is reduced to in-frame sequences with V and J assigned. These tables do not hold every clone; where another copy was compared, an unresolved V gene accounts for under half, and the others remain unexplained. V, J and clone size are taken as reported in that table, and D and trimming were inferred from the DNA itself. Within this sample are around 220,000 clones, with more than 60% of them counted one time only. The leading ten clones occupy under 2% of the sample.

Here V drops 6 bases and J drops 0 bases, and the junction holds 13 bases not matched to any gene. CDR3 length: 19 amino acids, cysteine to phenylalanine. Just CDR3 DNA is preserved here, 57 bases in frame from base 1. The germline V gene (reference sequence) sets CDR1 to LNHNV and CDR2 to YYDKDF. In this sample, this clone turned up a few times. Its antigen remains unidentified. No much larger clonotype is one base removed from it; base qualities were not supplied. The sample carries other DNA sequences with the same CDR3. Here the chain combines TRBV15 and TRBJ1-6; 8 bases in between match TRBD1. The sequence derives from a woman younger than 45 in good health and CMV-seronegative. The sequenced sample consisted of PBMCs. The CDR3 region has the sequence CATRGSGQEMSSYNSPLHF. The sequence in DNA is TGTGCCACCAGGGGGTCGGGACAGGAGATGAGCTCCTATAATTCACCCCTCCACTTT. Here the CDR3 is joined to the reference TRBV15 and TRBJ1-6 genes, and the full variable domain is: DAMVIQNPRYQVTQFGKPVTLSCSQTLNHNVMYWYQQKSSQAPKLLFHYYDKDFNNEADTPDNFQSRRPNTSFCFLDIRSPGLGDTAMYLCATRGSGQEMSSYNSPLHFGNGTRLTVT.